This T cell receptor (beta chain) was sequenced during a study of identical twins. TCRdb re-called the 5' RACE reads through MiXCR, storing one row per CDR3 protein. The data show fewer than 550,000 distinct CDR3 sequences, more than 13% seen once. This clonotype was detected a few times. CDR1 and CDR2 (germline): MNHEY, SVGAGI. The V end was cut by 0 bases, the J end by 5 bases, with 11 bases between. There are 15 residues in the CDR3. These data also featured in a second study, about yellow fever vaccine responses in identical twins.

This receptor was obtained from a woman aged 18-29 years in good health. Sample: CD4+ T cells sorted from blood. The chain links TRBV6-5 to TRBJ1-5; D might be TRBD1 (6 bases). The CDR3 is CASSYSGGWDQPQHF. CDR3 nucleotides: TGTGCCAGCAGTTACTCGGGGGGCTGGGATCAGCCCCAGCATTTT.